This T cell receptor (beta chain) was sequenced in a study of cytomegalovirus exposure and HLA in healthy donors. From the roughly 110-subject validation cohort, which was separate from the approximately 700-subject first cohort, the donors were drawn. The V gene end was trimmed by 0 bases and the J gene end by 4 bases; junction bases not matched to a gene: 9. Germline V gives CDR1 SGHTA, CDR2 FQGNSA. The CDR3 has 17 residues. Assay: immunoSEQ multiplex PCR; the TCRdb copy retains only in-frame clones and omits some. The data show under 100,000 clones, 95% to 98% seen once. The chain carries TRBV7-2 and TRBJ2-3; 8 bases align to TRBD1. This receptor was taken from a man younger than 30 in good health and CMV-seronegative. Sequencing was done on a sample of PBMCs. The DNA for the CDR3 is TGTGCCAGCAGCTTAGCGAGTGTGTACAGGGGGGCAGATACGCAGTATTTT. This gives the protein CASSLASVYRGADTQYF.